This is a list of T cell receptor beta chains from one sample in a study of blood T cell repertoires in COVID-19. Data came from immunoSEQ multiplex PCR; TCRdb stores just in-frame clones and leaves some out. The profile covers about 290,000 clones, with around 86% appearing a single time and 0.85% to 0.95% taken by the ten largest. Sequencing used peripheral blood. The receptors originated from a woman in her 40s who had recovered from COVID-19. CDR3s include the opening cysteine and the closing phenylalanine or tryptophan. Clone size, where shown, is once, few, many, or a class for clones that have expanded.

TRBJ1-1,TRBV18,.,CASSPGQVTEAFF
TRBJ1-3,TRBV19,.,CASSEDTKGNTIYF
TRBJ2-3,TRBV2,.,CASQPTSGFTDTQYF
TRBJ1-1,TRBV20-1,few,CSARNWTEAFF
TRBJ1-1,TRBV18,.,CASSPSSGMNTEAFF
TRBJ1-2,TRBV15,.,CATSSPPAGAYGYTF
TRBJ2-3,TRBV9,.,CASSGTRIGSDLDTQYF
TRBJ2-1,TRBV6-6,.,CASSYSRARGRDEQFF
TRBJ1-5,TRBV3-1/TRBV3-2,.,CASSQIERSRGVDSNQPQHF
TRBJ2-1,TRBV9,.,CASSVAMTSGLNEQFF
TRBJ2-5,TRBV18,.,CASSPSGGSETQYF
TRBJ2-1,TRBV10-3,.,CAISETSGDNEQFF
TRBJ1-6,TRBV12-3/TRBV12-4,.,CASSLALQQPLHF
TRBJ1-1,TRBV7-9,.,CASSPSSDRVAEAFF
TRBJ2-1,TRBV6-5,.,CASSREGPRGEQFF
TRBJ2-1,TRBV6-5,.,CACRRTHNEQFF
TRBJ1-5,TRBV30,.,CAWSAAASDQPQHF
TRBJ2-1,TRBV9,once,CASSVAGLHNEQFF
TRBJ2-7,TRBV13,.,CASSLGGSGSLGAYEQYF
TRBJ2-5,TRBV9,.,CASSPRDRAGETQYF
TRBJ2-2,TRBV27,.,CASSPLGTANTGELFF
TRBJ2-7,TRBV6-1,.,CASSEAGLLSYEQYF
TRBJ2-1,TRBV5-1,.,CASGTSNYNEQFF
TRBJ2-2,TRBV11-2,.,CASSLGSDTGELFF
TRBJ2-2,TRBV25-1,.,CASTGQGGTGELFF
TRBJ2-7,TRBV19,.,CASSILAGGPHEQYF
TRBJ2-3,TRBV6-4,.,CASSLFASRTDTQYF
TRBJ2-3,TRBV11-2,few,CASTMDRDGTQYF
TRBJ2-1,TRBV14,.,CASSQVLAGGVQFF
TRBJ2-1,TRBV27,.,CASSLPSSYNEQFF
TRBJ1-4,TRBV25-1,.,CASSPGTGEREKLFF
TRBJ2-2,TRBV2,.,CASSSGLAEGGGELFF
TRBJ1-5,TRBV21-1,.,CASSSPTGSEPQHF
TRBJ2-7,TRBV9,.,CASSAGTGGYEQYF
TRBJ2-1,TRBV4-2,.,CASSSSAGVGYNEQFF
TRBJ2-3,TRBV24-1,.,CATSDSPGVADTDTQYF
TRBJ1-4,TRBV4-2,.,CASSQDFETGFEKLFF
TRBJ1-5,TRBV6-2/TRBV6-3,.,CASSYWASNQPQHF
TRBJ2-7,TRBV14,.,CASSHYHLTYEQYF